Reported below is one T cell receptor beta chain. Its antigen remains unidentified. What went into each PCR as a spike was synthetic TCR analog templates. Repertoires were generated with immunoSEQ multiplex PCR, while TCRdb's copy carries only in-frame clones and drops some. The sample has around 80,000 clones, roughly 87% seen once. This sample stems from a study of PD-L1 blockade in urothelial cancer. Overall study results and limits: Patients who had durable benefit saw their tumor-associated blood clones expand more at 3 weeks. Below-median blood TCR clonality before treatment forecast better survival.

The sequence was obtained from a woman in her seventies with urothelial cancer. Specimen: PBMCs, collected around atezolizumab (anti-PD-L1) treatment.

CDR3 amino acids: CASSEGTWVNNSPLHF. The DNA for the CDR3 is TGTGCCAGCAGTGAAGGGACATGGGTTAATAATTCACCCCTCCACTTT. The rearrangement joins TRBV6-1 to TRBJ1-6, with D possibly being TRBD1 (5 bases). There are 16 residues in the CDR3. Germline CDR1 MNHNS, CDR2 SASEGT. The V and J ends lost 1 base and 5 bases respectively, with 12 bases between them.